This T cell receptor (beta chain) came from a study of blood T cell repertoires in COVID-19. On the study more broadly: Acute and convalescent COVID-19 specimens originated in the United States, Italy and Spain. The cDNA or gDNA used as material had been derived from T cells, B-cell-depleted T cells, or PBMCs.

Per the original methods: Reference gene primers were amplified, and this amplification served to estimate nucleated cell counts. Sequenced by immunoSEQ multiplex PCR; TCRdb stores in-frame clones only, minus some. V and J calls and clone size are as listed in that table; D and trimming were resolved from the DNA. The data show about 70,000 clones, roughly nine tenths seen once. Germline V gene sequence: CDR1 LGHNA, CDR2 YSLEER. V lost 2 bases to trimming and J lost 2 bases, with 12 bases between them. The CDR3 has 15 residues. This TCR was recovered from a human donor in a cohort sampled during active COVID-19. This chain links TRBV4-3 with TRBJ2-5; perhaps TRBD1 as D (6 bases). What was sequenced was peripheral blood. The CDR3 here is CASSQSLGGQETQYF. The CDR3 region has the DNA TGCGCCAGCAGCCAAAGTTTAGGGGGACAAGAGACCCAGTACTTC.